These 3 T cell receptor beta chains were all obtained from the same sample, sequenced in a study of cytomegalovirus exposure and HLA in healthy donors. The primer mix had 60 Vbeta and 13 Jbeta primers. Some clones are missing from TCRdb's copy, which holds only in-frame ones; the method was immunoSEQ multiplex PCR. The sample shows around 100,000 clones, about 75% of them seen only once. The sequencing sample was made of PBMCs. These receptor sequences come from a man in his fifties or sixties in good health and CMV-seropositive.

The V call is TRBV2, the J call TRBJ1-1; D is undetermined. Trimming took off 5 bases at V and 10 bases at J, with 14 bases between the two ends. The length of the CDR3 is 12 residues. Germline values: CDR1 SNHLY, CDR2 FYNNEI. As DNA, the CDR3 is TGTGCCAGCAGTCTCGGGTCGGGAACAGCTTTCTTT. Its protein product is CASSLGSGTAFF.

The rearrangement uses TRBV2 and TRBJ2-1; perhaps TRBD1 as D (6 bases). The CDR3 totals 12 residues. Germline CDR1 is SNHLY and CDR2 is FYNNEI. The V end lost 11 bases, the J end lost 8 bases, and 16 bases lay between the germline ends. In nucleotides, the CDR3 is TGTGCCGGTAGACAGGTTAGGGATGAGCAGTTCTTC. Its protein is CAGRQVRDEQFF.

This chain joins TRBV25-1 and TRBJ1-1, with 7 bases that match TRBD1. The ends lost 8 bases at V and 4 bases at J; junction bases unmatched: 13. The CDR3 has 15 residues. The germline CDR1 and CDR2 sequences are MGHDK and SYGVNS. The CDR3 loop is CASDPSTGWGTEAFF. DNA of the CDR3: TGTGCCAGCGACCCCTCGACAGGGTGGGGCACTGAAGCTTTCTTT. The entire variable domain, with the rest obtained from reference TRBV25-1 and TRBJ1-1, is as follows: EADIYQTPRYLVIGTGKKITLECSQTMGHDKMYWYQQDPGMELHLIHYSYGVNSTEKGDLSSESTVSRIRTEHFPLTLESARPSHTSQYLCASDPSTGWGTEAFFGQGTRLTVV.